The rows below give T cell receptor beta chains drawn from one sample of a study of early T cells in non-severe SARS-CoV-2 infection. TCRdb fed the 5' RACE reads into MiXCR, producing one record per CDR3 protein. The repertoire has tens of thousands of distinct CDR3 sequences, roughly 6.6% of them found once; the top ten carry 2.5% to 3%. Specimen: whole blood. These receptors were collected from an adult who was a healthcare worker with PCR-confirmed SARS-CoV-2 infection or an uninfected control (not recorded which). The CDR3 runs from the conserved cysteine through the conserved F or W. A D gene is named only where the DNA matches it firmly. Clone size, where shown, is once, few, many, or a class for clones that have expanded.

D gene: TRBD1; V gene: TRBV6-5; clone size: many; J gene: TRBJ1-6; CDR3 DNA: TGTGCCAGCAGCCGGGACAGGGGAAATTCACCCCTCCACTTT; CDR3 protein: CASSRDRGNSPLHF
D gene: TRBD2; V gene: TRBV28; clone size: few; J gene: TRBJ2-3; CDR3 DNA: TGTGCCAGCTCGACTAGCGCCCGCACAGATACGCAGTATTTT; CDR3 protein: CASSTSARTDTQYF
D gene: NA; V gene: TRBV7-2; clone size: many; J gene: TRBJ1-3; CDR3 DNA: TGTGCCAGCAGCTTAGTGGCTTTTGGAAACACCATATATTTT; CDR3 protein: CASSLVAFGNTIYF
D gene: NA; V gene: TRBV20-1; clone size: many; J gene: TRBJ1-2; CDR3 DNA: TGCAGTGCCCACGGACGAAAAAGCAACTATGGCTACACCTTC; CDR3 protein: CSAHGRKSNYGYTF
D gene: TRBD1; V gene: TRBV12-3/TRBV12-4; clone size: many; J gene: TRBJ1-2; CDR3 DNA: TGTGCCAGCAGCAACCGGGACAGATTCTATGGCTACACCTTC; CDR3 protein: CASSNRDRFYGYTF
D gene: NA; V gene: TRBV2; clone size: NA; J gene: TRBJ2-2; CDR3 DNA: TGTGCCAGCACCGGCGACGGCACCGGGGAGCTGTTTTTT; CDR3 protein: CASTGDGTGELFF
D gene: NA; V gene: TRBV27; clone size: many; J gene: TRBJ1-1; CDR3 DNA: TGTGCCAGCAGTCCCAGGGCTTACACTGAAGCTTTCTTT; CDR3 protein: CASSPRAYTEAFF
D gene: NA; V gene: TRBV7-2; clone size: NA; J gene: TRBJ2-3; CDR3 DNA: TGTGCCAGCAGCTTAGGCAGCACAGATACGCAGTATTTT; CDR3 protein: CASSLGSTDTQYF
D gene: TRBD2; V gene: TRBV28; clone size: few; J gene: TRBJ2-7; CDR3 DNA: TGTGCCAGCAGTTCCCCCCCGGGGGGGTACGAGCAGTACTTC; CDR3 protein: CASSSPPGGYEQYF
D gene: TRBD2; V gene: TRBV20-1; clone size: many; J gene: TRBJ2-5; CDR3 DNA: TGCAGTGCTAGAGGCACTAGCGGGAGGGCCCTGAAGACCCAGTACTTC; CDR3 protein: CSARGTSGRALKTQYF
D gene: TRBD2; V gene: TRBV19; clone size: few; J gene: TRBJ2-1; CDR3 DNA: TGTGCCACCGCACTAGCGGGGGGGGCCTACAATGAGCAGTTCTTC; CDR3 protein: CATALAGGAYNEQFF
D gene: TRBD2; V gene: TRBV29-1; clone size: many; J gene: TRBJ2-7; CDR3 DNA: TGCAGCGTTGAAACTAGCGGAGCCACAGAGCAGTACTTC; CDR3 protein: CSVETSGATEQYF
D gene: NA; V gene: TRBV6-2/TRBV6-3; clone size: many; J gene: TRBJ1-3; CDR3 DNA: TGTGCCAGCAGTTACTCGATCGCAGTCTCTGGAAACACCATATATTTT; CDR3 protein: CASSYSIAVSGNTIYF
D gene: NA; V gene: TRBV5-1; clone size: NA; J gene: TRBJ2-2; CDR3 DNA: TGCGCCAGCAGCTTGGGTACTAGCTTGAGGACCGCGAACACCGGGGAGCTGTTTTTT; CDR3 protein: CASSLGTSLRTANTGELFF
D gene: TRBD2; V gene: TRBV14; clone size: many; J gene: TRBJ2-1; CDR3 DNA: TGTGCCAGCAGCCATAGCGGGAGGGCCTACAATGAGCAGTTCTTC; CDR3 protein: CASSHSGRAYNEQFF
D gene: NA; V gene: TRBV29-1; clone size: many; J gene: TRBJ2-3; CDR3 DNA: TGCAGCGGAGGGACCACAGATACGCAGTATTTT; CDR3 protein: CSGGTTDTQYF
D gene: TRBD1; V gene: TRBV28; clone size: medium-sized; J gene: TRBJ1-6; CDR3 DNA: TGTGCCAGCAGTATCCTCCCAGGGGGCGTGGGTTCACCCCTCCACTTT; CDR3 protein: CASSILPGGVGSPLHF
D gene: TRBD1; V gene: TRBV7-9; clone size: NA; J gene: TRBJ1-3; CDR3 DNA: TGTGCCAGCAGTCACCCACCCGGGACAGGGTTATCTGGAAACACCATATATTTT; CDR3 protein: CASSHPPGTGLSGNTIYF
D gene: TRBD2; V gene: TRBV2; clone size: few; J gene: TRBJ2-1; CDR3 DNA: TGTGCCAGCAGTGAAGAGCTAGCGGGGACAGTTGGCAATGAGCAGTTCTTC; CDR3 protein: CASSEELAGTVGNEQFF
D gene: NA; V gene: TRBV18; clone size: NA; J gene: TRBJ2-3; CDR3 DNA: TGTGCCAGCTCTAGAAGTGGCACAGATACGCAGTATTTT; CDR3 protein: CASSRSGTDTQYF
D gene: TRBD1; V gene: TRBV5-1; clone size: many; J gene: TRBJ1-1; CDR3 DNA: TGCGCCAGCAGACCGGGACAGACGAACACTGAAGCTTTCTTT; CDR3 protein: CASRPGQTNTEAFF
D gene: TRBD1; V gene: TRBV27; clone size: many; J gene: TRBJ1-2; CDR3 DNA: TGTGCCAGCAGTTCGGGACAGGGTTGGAAAAAGGGCTACACCTTC; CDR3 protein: CASSSGQGWKKGYTF
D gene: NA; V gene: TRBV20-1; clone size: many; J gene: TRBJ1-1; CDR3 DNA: TGCAGTGCTACATCCGGAGGCGTGAACACTGAAGCTTTCTTT; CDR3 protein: CSATSGGVNTEAFF
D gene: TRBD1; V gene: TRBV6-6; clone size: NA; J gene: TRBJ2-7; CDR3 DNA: TGTGCCAGCAGTTCGCCGGGACAGGGTACCTACGAGCAGTACTTC; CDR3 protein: CASSSPGQGTYEQYF
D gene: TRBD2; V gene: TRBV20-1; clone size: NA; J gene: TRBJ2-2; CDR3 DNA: TGCAGTGCTAGACTAGCGGGGCACACCGGGGAGCTGTTTTTT; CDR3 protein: CSARLAGHTGELFF
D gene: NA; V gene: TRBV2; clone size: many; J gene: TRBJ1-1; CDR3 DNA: TGTGCCAGCAGTGAAGGCGGAGTCACTGAAGCTTTCTTT; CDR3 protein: CASSEGGVTEAFF
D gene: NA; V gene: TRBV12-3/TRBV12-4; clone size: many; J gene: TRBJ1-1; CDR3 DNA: TGTGCCAGCAGGGTCGACAAGAACACTGAAGCTTTCTTT; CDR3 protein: CASRVDKNTEAFF
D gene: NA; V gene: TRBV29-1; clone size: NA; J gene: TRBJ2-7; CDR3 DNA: TGCAGCGTTTCACCGGGATCGGCCTCCTACGAGCAGTACTTC; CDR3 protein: CSVSPGSASYEQYF
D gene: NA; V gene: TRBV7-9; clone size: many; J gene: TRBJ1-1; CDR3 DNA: TGTGCCAGCAGCTTAGTAAGGGGTTGGGTGGCTGAAGCTTTCTTT; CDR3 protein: CASSLVRGWVAEAFF
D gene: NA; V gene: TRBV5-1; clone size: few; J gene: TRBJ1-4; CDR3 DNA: TGCGCCAGCAGCCTGGGGCCGATCTCAACTAATGAAAAACTGTTTTTT; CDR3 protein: CASSLGPISTNEKLFF
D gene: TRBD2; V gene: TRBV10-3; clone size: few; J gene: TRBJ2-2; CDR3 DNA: TGTGCCATCAAGGCGGGGGCCGGGGAGCTGTTTTTT; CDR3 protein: CAIKAGAGELFF
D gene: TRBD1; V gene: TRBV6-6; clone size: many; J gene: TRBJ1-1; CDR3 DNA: TGTGCCAGCAGTTCCCACCGGACAGGGGGACCTAAGCCCACTGAAGCTTTCTTT; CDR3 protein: CASSSHRTGGPKPTEAFF
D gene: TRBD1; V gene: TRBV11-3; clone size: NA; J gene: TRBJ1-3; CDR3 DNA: TGTGCCAGCAGCCCCGGACAGGGGAGGGACACCATATATTTT; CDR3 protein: CASSPGQGRDTIYF
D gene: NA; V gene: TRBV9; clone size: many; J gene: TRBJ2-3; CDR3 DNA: TGTGCCAGCAGCGCCAACGGAGATACGCAGTATTTT; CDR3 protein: CASSANGDTQYF
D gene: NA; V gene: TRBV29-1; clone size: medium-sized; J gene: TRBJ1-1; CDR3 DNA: TGCAGCGTTGAAAGCGGCAGAACTCCGGGCGGTTTCTTT; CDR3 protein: CSVESGRTPGGFF
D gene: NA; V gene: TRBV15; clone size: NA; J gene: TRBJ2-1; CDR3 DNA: TGTGCCACCAGCAGAAGTTCGAGGGACCCCTACAATGAGCAGTTCTTC; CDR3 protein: CATSRSSRDPYNEQFF
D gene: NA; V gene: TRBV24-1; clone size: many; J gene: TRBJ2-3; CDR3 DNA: TGTGCCACCTCTTATACCGATACGCAGTATTTT; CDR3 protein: CATSYTDTQYF
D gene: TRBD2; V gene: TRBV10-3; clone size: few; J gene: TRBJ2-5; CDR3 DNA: TGTGCCATCAGTGAAACTAGCGGGAGAGGCCAAGAGACCCAGTACTTC; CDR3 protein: CAISETSGRGQETQYF
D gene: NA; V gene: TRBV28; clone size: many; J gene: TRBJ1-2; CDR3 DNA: TGTGCCAGCAGTTTGATAAGCTATGGCTACACCTTC; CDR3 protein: CASSLISYGYTF
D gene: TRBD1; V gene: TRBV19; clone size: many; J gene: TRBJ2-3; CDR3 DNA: TGTGCCAGTAGTATACGGGCGCGGACAGGGGATACAGATACGCAGTATTTT; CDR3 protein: CASSIRARTGDTDTQYF
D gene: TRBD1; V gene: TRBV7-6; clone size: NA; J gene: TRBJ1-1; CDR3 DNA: TGTGCCAGCAGCCACTGCCTGGAGGGACAGGGGGATATGAACACTGAAGCTTTCTTT; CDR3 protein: CASSHCLEGQGDMNTEAFF
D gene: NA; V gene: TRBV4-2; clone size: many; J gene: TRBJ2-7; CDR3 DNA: TGTGCCAGCAGCCAAGAGAGGGCCCCTTATCGGGAGCAGTACTTC; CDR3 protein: CASSQERAPYREQYF
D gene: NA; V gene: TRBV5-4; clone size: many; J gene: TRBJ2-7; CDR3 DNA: TGTGCCGGGGGCCCGGCCGGGGCTCTCGAGCAGTACTTC; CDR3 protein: CAGGPAGALEQYF
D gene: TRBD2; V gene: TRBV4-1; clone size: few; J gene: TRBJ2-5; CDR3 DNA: TGCGCCAGCAGCCGGGGACTAGCGGACAGGTCGGAGACCCAGTACTTC; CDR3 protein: CASSRGLADRSETQYF
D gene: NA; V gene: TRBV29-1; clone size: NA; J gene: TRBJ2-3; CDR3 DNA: TGCAGCGTTGGGAGGGAGATGGGAGATACGCAGTATTTT; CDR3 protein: CSVGREMGDTQYF
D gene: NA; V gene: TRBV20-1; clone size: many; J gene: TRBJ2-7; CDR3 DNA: TGCAGTGCAAATAAGGGTAGGGTGGACGAGCAGTACTTC; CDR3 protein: CSANKGRVDEQYF
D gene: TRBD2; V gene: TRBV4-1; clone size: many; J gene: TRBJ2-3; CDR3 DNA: TGCGCCAGCAGCCAAGCTTCCTCCGGGACGGGGAGGGCAGATACGCAGTATTTT; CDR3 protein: CASSQASSGTGRADTQYF
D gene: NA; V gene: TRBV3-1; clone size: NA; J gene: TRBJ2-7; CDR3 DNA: TGTGCCAGCAGCCACCCGCTCTCGCCTAGAGGGGTACACGAGCAGTACTTC; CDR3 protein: CASSHPLSPRGVHEQYF
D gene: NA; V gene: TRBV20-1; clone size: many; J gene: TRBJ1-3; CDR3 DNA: TGCAGTGCTAGGGAGGGGTCCCCCTCTGGAAACACCATATATTTT; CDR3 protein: CSAREGSPSGNTIYF
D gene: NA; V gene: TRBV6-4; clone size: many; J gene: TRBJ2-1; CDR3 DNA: TGTGCCAGCAGTGACCGGACTCGAATTCCCCTCAATGAGCAGTTCTTC; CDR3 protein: CASSDRTRIPLNEQFF
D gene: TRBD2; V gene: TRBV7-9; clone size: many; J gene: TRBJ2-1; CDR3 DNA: TGTGCGACATTAGCGGGAGTTTACAATGAGCAGTTCTTC; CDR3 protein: CATLAGVYNEQFF
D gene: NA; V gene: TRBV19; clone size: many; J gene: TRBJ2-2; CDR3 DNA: TGTGCCAGTAGCCGCGAGGTGGCGACCGGGGAGCTGTTTTTT; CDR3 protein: CASSREVATGELFF